The 25 T cell receptor beta chains below were found in one sample sequenced in a study of blood T cell repertoires in COVID-19. TCRdb's table, derived via immunoSEQ multiplex PCR, lists solely in-frame clones and lacks some. In the table there are about 180,000 clones, around 83% of which are singletons. The sequenced material came from PBMCs or T cells enriched from blood (not recorded which). The receptors shown here come from a middle-aged man who had recovered from COVID-19.

The chain has TRBV28 and TRBJ1-5; D ambiguous. The CDR3 extends over 15 amino acids. From germline, CDR1 is MDHEN and CDR2 SYDVKM. V lost 8 bases to trimming and J lost 4 bases, with 18 bases between them. CDR3 DNA sequence: TGTGCCAGCTCTTTATCCTTGGCGGGTAATCAGCCCCAGCATTTT. Its protein product is CASSLSLAGNQPQHF.

The chain combines TRBV12-5 with TRBJ2-3; 7 bases agree with TRBD2. Germline V CDR1 and CDR2: LGHNT, FRNRAP. Trimming removed 7 bases from V and 6 bases from J; junction bases left unmatched: 4. The CDR3 is 12 residues long. CDR3 DNA: TGTGCTAGTGCCCCGCGGGGGGATACGCAGTATTTT. It translates to CASAPRGDTQYF.

V gene TRBV9 combines with J gene TRBJ1-3, with a weak D call TRBD1 (6 bases). Trimming left V 4 bases short and J 4 bases short, with 12 bases between. Germline values: CDR1 SGDLS, CDR2 YYNGEE. There are 14 residues in the CDR3. The DNA for the CDR3 is TGTGCCAGCAGCCCCTCAGGACAGGGAAACACCATATATTTT. Its translation: CASSPSGQGNTIYF.

V usage is TRBV7-9 and J usage is TRBJ1-1; D remains ambiguous. From germline, CDR1 is SEHNR and CDR2 FQNEAQ (reference sequence). This CDR3 comprises 12 residues. Deletions cut 5 bases from V and 6 bases from J, with 10 bases between. As DNA, the CDR3 is TGTGCCAGCAGCCTATTAGAATCTGAAGCTTTCTTT. It encodes CASSLLESEAFF. Full variable domain (outside the CDR3, taken from reference TRBV7-9 and TRBJ1-1): DTGVSQNPRHKITKRGQNVTFRCDPISEHNRLYWYRQTLGQGPEFLTYFQNEAQLEKSRLLSDRFSAERPKGSFSTLEIQRTEQGDSAMYLCASSLLESEAFFGQGTRLTVV.

This chain connects TRBV7-9 to TRBJ1-1, with TRBD1 as a possible D gene (6 bases). Germline V gives CDR1 SEHNR, CDR2 FQNEAQ (reference sequence). Trimming stripped 7 bases from V and 1 base from J, with 19 bases between. The CDR3 runs 16 residues. CDR3 in amino acids: CASIQTAGAPNTEAFF. The CDR3 DNA is TGTGCCAGCATCCAAACGGCGGGGGCTCCGAACACTGAAGCTTTCTTT.

This chain uses TRBV24-1 with TRBJ2-1; the D gene is possibly TRBD2 (5 bases). Trimming cost V 4 bases and J 7 bases, with 19 bases left between them. This CDR3 has 16 amino acids. The V gene's germline CDR1 is KGHDR and CDR2 SFDVKD. The CDR3 loop is CATSDRGQAPPNEQFF. The CDR3 DNA follows: TGTGCCACCAGTGACAGAGGGCAGGCCCCACCGAATGAGCAGTTCTTC.

This clone was seen just once. V and J are TRBV11-2 and TRBJ1-1; D is uncertain. The V end was cut by 4 bases, the J end by 1 base, with 7 bases between. The CDR3 sequence is 13 residues long. Germline CDR1 SGHAT, CDR2 FQNNGV. The CDR3 loop reads CASSSRQNTEAFF. The CDR3 DNA reads as TGTGCCAGCAGCTCGAGACAGAACACTGAAGCTTTCTTT.

The chain has TRBV9 and TRBJ1-1; TRBD1 aligns across 8 bases. There are 14 residues in the CDR3. Germline V gene lookup returns CDR1 SGDLS and CDR2 YYNGEE. The junction had 4 bases not matched to a gene; V was cut back by 2 bases and J by 4 bases. The CDR3 spells CASSVSGQVTEAFF. The CDR3 DNA reads TGTGCCAGCAGCGTTTCGGGACAGGTCACTGAAGCTTTCTTT.

The chain uses TRBV2 and TRBJ1-2, with D uncertain. V lost 9 bases and J lost 8, with 10 bases in between. Germline CDR1 reads SNHLY; CDR2 reads FYNNEI. The CDR3 runs 10 residues. DNA of the CDR3: TGTGCCAGGGATCGGAGGGGCTACACCTTC. This sequence encodes CARDRRGYTF.

V and J are TRBV6-5 and TRBJ1-2; D uncertain. V was trimmed by 6 bases and J by 0 bases, leaving 11 bases between them. The CDR3 covers 14 residues. Germline V gene data show CDR1 as MNHEY and CDR2 as SVGAGI. In DNA, the CDR3 is TGTGCCAGCAGCCGGGAGGAATCTAACTATGGCTACACCTTC. It specifies CASSREESNYGYTF.

This chain connects TRBV4-2 to TRBJ1-4; 9 nucleotides line up with TRBD1. V lost 7 bases, J lost 3 bases, and 6 bases stayed unmatched. The CDR3 consists of 15 residues. Germline CDR1 and CDR2: LGHNA and YNFKEQ. CDR3 loop: CASKQGAGANEKLFF. CDR3 coding DNA: TGTGCCAGCAAACAGGGGGCGGGGGCTAATGAAAAACTGTTTTTT.

In DNA, the CDR3 is TGTGCCAGCAGCGTTTACGGGGGCAATCAGCCCCAGCATTTT. This encodes CASSVYGGNQPQHF. V is TRBV9 and J is TRBJ1-5; no clear D gene. Germline CDR1 reads SGDLS; CDR2 reads YYNGEE. The CDR3 has 14 residues. Trimming cost V 2 bases and J 2 bases, with 8 bases left between them.

The chain couples TRBV7-9 to TRBJ2-5, with 7 bases aligning to TRBD1. V lost 4 bases and J lost 4; bases outside the gene matches: 6. Germline V lookup: CDR1 SEHNR, CDR2 FQNEAQ (reference sequence). The CDR3 loop spans 14 amino acids. For the CDR3, the DNA is TGTGCCAGCAGCTCAAAGACAGGGCGAGAGACCCAGTACTTC. As protein: CASSSKTGRETQYF.

The chain joins TRBV30 to TRBJ1-5; D is perhaps TRBD1 (5 bases). The CDR3 runs to 12 residues. Germline loops: CDR1 GTSNPN, CDR2 SVGIG (reference sequence). Deletions cut 3 bases from V and 10 bases from J, with 13 bases between. In nucleotides, the CDR3 is TGTGCCTGGAGCTGGCAGGACACCCCCCAGCATTTT. Protein product: CAWSWQDTPQHF.

The chain uses TRBV3-1 (or the pseudogene TRBV3-2) and TRBJ2-1; tentative D call: TRBD2 (6 bases). The germline V gene has CDR1 LGHDT and CDR2 YNNKEL (reference sequence). V lost 0 bases to trimming and J lost 0 bases, with 12 bases between them. The CDR3 spans 17 residues. The CDR3 DNA reads TGTGCCAGCAGCCAAGATATGGCGGGGTTCTCCTACAATGAGCAGTTCTTC. This encodes CASSQDMAGFSYNEQFF.

This clone is a singleton in its sample. CDR3 DNA: TGTGCCAGCAGCCAAGCTATCTGGGACAGGGATGGTGGCTACACCTTC. As protein: CASSQAIWDRDGGYTF. This chain joins TRBV3-1 (or the pseudogene TRBV3-2) and TRBJ1-2; 9 bases are shared with TRBD1. The CDR3 has 16 amino acids. Trimming cost V 1 base and J 7 bases; bases outside gene matches: 10. Germline assignment: CDR1 LGHDT and CDR2 YNNKEL (reference sequence).

This clone occurred once. V usage is TRBV28 and J usage is TRBJ2-3, with a weak D call TRBD2 (7 bases). The V and J ends lost 6 bases and 6 bases respectively, with 22 bases between them. The CDR3 runs 16 residues. Germline-derived CDR1 and CDR2 are MDHEN and SYDVKM. The chain's CDR3 is CASSRGGAEVADTQYF. CDR3 in DNA: TGTGCCAGCAGCCGCGGGGGCGCGGAGGTGGCGGATACGCAGTATTTT.

The chain joins TRBV6-5 to TRBJ2-7; 12 nucleotides line up with TRBD1. CDR3 length: 14 residues. Germline V gives CDR1 MNHEY, CDR2 SVGAGI. The V and J ends lost 6 bases and 3 bases, in that order; junction bases with no gene match: 3. The chain's CDR3 is CASSRDRGLYEQYF. As DNA, the CDR3 is TGTGCCAGCAGCCGGGACAGGGGGCTCTACGAGCAGTACTTC.

The rearrangement joins TRBV11-1 to TRBJ2-1; 11 bases are shared with TRBD2. The junction had 5 bases not matched to a gene; V was cut back by 0 bases and J by 7 bases. The CDR3 is 16 amino acids. Looked up from germline, CDR1 is SGHAT and CDR2 is FQDESV (reference sequence). The DNA for the CDR3 is TGTGCCAGCAGCTTAGCGTTAGCGGGAGGGCCTAATGAGCAGTTCTTC. It codes for CASSLALAGGPNEQFF.

This clone was counted only a few times. The chain has TRBV2 and TRBJ2-1, with 7 bases fitting TRBD1. CDR3 size: 13 residues. J lost 7 bases, V lost 4 bases, and 4 bases had no gene match. Looked up from germline, CDR1 is SNHLY and CDR2 is FYNNEI. The CDR3 reads CASSASGGNEQFF. The CDR3 DNA reads TGTGCCAGCAGTGCGTCAGGGGGAAATGAGCAGTTCTTC.

CDR3 nucleotide sequence: TGTGCCAGCAGCTTGGGTCTCTACGAGCAGTACTTC. Translation: CASSLGLYEQYF. The V call is TRBV5-5, the J call TRBJ2-7; D call uncertain. The CDR3 spans 12 residues. V lost 0 bases and J lost 3, with 4 bases in between. CDR1 and CDR2 from the germline V gene are SGHKS and YYEKEE (reference sequence).

The chain is built from TRBV6-5 and TRBJ1-2; 7 bases are a match to TRBD1. The CDR3 loop spans 15 amino acids. CDR1 MNHEY and CDR2 SVGAGI come from the germline V gene. V lost 0 bases to trimming and J lost 2 bases; unmatched junction nucleotides: 3. The DNA for the CDR3 is TGTGCCAGCAGTTACTCGGAGACAGGGAACTATGGCTACACCTTC. Its protein product is CASSYSETGNYGYTF.

This chain joins TRBV18 and TRBJ2-2; no definite D call. The CDR3 covers 15 residues. V lost 3 bases and J lost 0, with 8 bases in between. Germline V gene sequence: CDR1 KGHSH, CDR2 LQKENI. In nucleotides, the CDR3 is TGTGCCAGCTCACCCGCCCGGGCGAACACCGGGGAGCTGTTTTTT. Translated, it gives CASSPARANTGELFF.

CDR3 loop: CASRRRDLREFF. The CDR3 DNA reads as TGTGCCAGCCGCCGCAGGGATCTGCGGGAATTCTTT. The chain is built from TRBV28 and TRBJ1-1, with D maybe TRBD1 (5 bases). The CDR3 has 12 amino acids. Germline V gives CDR1 MDHEN, CDR2 SYDVKM. Trimming shortened V by 8 bases and J by 14 bases, and 21 bases separated the two germline ends.

The chain joins TRBV7-2 to TRBJ1-2, with 8 bases lining up with TRBD1. Germline assignment: CDR1 SGHTA and CDR2 FQGNSA. Unmatched junction bases numbered 3, after V lost 3 bases and J lost 3 bases. CDR3 length: 14 amino acids. The CDR3 spells CASSLAGGDYGYTF. In DNA form, the CDR3 reads TGTGCCAGCAGCTTGGCAGGGGGCGACTATGGCTACACCTTC.